One sample yielded the 7 T cell receptor beta chains listed below, sequenced in a study of blood T cell repertoires in COVID-19. Measured with immunoSEQ multiplex PCR; TCRdb has only the in-frame clones, and not every one. The data contain some 290,000 clones, around 87% of them singletons. Sequenced input: peripheral blood. The receptors stem from a woman in her fifties or sixties who had recovered from COVID-19.

V gene TRBV30 combines with J gene TRBJ1-1, with D possibly being TRBD1 (5 bases). The CDR3 length is 15 residues. Germline-derived CDR1 and CDR2 are GTSNPN and SVGIG (reference sequence). Trimming removed 2 bases from V and 1 base from J, with 14 bases in between. This CDR3 reads CAWSPQGSWNTEAFF. DNA of the CDR3: TGTGCCTGGAGTCCGCAGGGTTCGTGGAACACTGAAGCTTTCTTT.

V usage is TRBV5-5 and J usage is TRBJ2-7, with 10 bases that match TRBD2. The CDR3 is made up of 16 amino acids. V was pared by 0 bases and J by 1 base, with 4 bases of the junction left unmatched. Germline values: CDR1 SGHKS, CDR2 YYEKEE (reference sequence). The CDR3 spells CASSLGAAGGSYEQYF. Written as DNA, the CDR3 is TGTGCCAGCAGCTTGGGGGCAGCGGGAGGGTCCTACGAGCAGTACTTC.

The chain employs TRBV6-1 and TRBJ1-2; 7 positions match TRBD1. Germline assignment: CDR1 MNHNS and CDR2 SASEGT. CDR3 length: 13 amino acids. Trimming took 2 bases from V and 8 from J; bases not matched to a gene: 5. The CDR3 loop reads CASSEKTGYGYTF. Here the CDR3 DNA reads TGTGCCAGCAGTGAAAAGACAGGGTACGGCTACACCTTC.

The chain couples TRBV7-8 to TRBJ1-4; TRBD1 aligns across 8 bases. Germline CDR1 SGHVS, CDR2 FQNEAQ. The CDR3 is made up of 17 amino acids. V lost 4 bases to trimming and J lost 6 bases; unmatched junction nucleotides: 13. Here the CDR3 reads CASSYGQGSRLDEKLFF. For the CDR3, the DNA is TGTGCCAGCAGCTATGGACAGGGAAGCCGTTTGGATGAAAAACTGTTTTTT. Full variable domain (outside the CDR3, taken from reference TRBV7-8 and TRBJ1-4): GAGVSQSPRYKVAKRGQDVALRCDPISGHVSLFWYQQALGQGPEFLTYFQNEAQLDKSGLPSDRFFAERPEGSVSTLKIQRTQQEDSAVYLCASSYGQGSRLDEKLFFGSGTQLSVL.

The rearrangement links TRBV27 to TRBJ1-5; no reliable D call. The CDR3 loop spans 14 amino acids. Germline-derived CDR1 and CDR2 are MNHEY and SMNVEV (reference sequence). V shed 3 bases and J shed 0 bases, with 6 bases lying between them. The CDR3 nucleotides read TGTGCCAGCAGTTTTTCAGGTAGCAATCAGCCCCAGCATTTT. This sequence encodes CASSFSGSNQPQHF.

The chain recombines TRBV30 with TRBJ1-1; D gene uncertain. Germline CDR1 and CDR2: GTSNPN and SVGIG (reference sequence). The CDR3 has 12 residues. The germline V and J ends were trimmed by 7 bases and 7 bases, with 16 bases remaining between them. The CDR3 DNA reads TGTGCCTCCCTCCCGGAGGGTAGTGAAGCTTTCTTT. Translating gives CASLPEGSEAFF. Combining the CDR3 with reference TRBV30 and TRBJ1-1 gives the whole variable domain SQTIHQWPATLVQPVGSPLSLECTVEGTSNPNLYWYRQAAGRGLQLLFYSVGIGQISSEVPQNLSASRPQDRQFILSSKKLLLSDSGFYLCASLPEGSEAFFGQGTRLTVV.

The chain links TRBV7-9 to TRBJ1-1, with D hard to call. The CDR3 spans 12 residues. Germline CDR1 is SEHNR and CDR2 is FQNEAQ (reference sequence). V shed 4 bases and J shed 5 bases, with 8 bases lying between them. The CDR3 coding sequence is TGTGCCAGCAGCTGGGCAGATACTGAAGCTTTCTTT. Translated, it gives CASSWADTEAFF. The variable domain in full, completed from reference TRBV7-9 and TRBJ1-1, reads DTGVSQNPRHKITKRGQNVTFRCDPISEHNRLYWYRQTLGQGPEFLTYFQNEAQLEKSRLLSDRFSAERPKGSFSTLEIQRTEQGDSAMYLCASSWADTEAFFGQGTRLTVV.